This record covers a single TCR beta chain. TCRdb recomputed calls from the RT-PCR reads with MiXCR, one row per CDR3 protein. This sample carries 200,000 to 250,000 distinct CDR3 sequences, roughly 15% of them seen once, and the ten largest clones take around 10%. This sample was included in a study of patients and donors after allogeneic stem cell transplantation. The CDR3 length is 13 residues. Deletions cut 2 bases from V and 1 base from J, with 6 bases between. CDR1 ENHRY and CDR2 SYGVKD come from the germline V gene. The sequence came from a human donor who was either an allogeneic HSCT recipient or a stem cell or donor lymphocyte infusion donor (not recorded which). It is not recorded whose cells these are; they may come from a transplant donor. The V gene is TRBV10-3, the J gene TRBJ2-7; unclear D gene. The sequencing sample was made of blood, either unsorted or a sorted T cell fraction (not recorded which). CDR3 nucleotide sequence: TGTGCCATCAGTGAGCGGCAGTCCTACGAGCAGTACTTC. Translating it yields CAISERQSYEQYF.